Presented here are 25 T cell receptor beta chains from one specimen sequenced in a study of T-cell reconstitution after alpha-beta-depleted transplantation in children. Unique molecular identifiers were used in preparing the TCRbeta library. TCRdb redid the calling of the PCR reads with MiXCR, one entry per CDR3 protein. The sample has 200,000 to 250,000 distinct CDR3 sequences, about a tenth seen once. The material was PBMCs from the stem cell graft donor, obtained from the stem cell graft. The receptors originated from a human donor who donated a stem cell graft to a child with acute lymphoblastic leukemia.

The sample holds many counts of this clonotype. This sequence joins TRBV4-1 and TRBJ1-1; tentative D call: TRBD1 (5 bases). The ends were cut back, 7 bases at V and 1 base at J, with 10 bases in the middle. This CDR3 spans 13 amino acids. CDR1 and CDR2 from the germline V gene are MGHRA and YSYEKL. CDR3 nucleotides: TGCGCCAGCATTGGGGCGAGGAACACTGAAGCTTTCTTT. It encodes CASIGARNTEAFF.

This clonotype came up many times. The V gene is TRBV4-3, the J gene TRBJ2-4; 8 bases match TRBD1. Germline V CDR1 and CDR2: LGHNA, YSLEER. The junction had 7 bases not matched to a gene; V was cut back by 0 bases and J by 9 bases. This CDR3 contains 15 residues. CDR3 region: CASSQDRAGGIIQYF. Written as DNA, the CDR3 is TGCGCCAGCAGCCAAGATCGGGCAGGGGGCATCATTCAGTACTTC.

This clonotype appeared many times. V gene TRBV12-3 or TRBV12-4 combines with J gene TRBJ1-1, with TRBD1 identical over 7 bases. The CDR3 sequence is 12 residues long. V gave up 8 bases and J gave up 4 bases; unmatched junction bases: 4. CDR3: CASFRGSTEAFF. The CDR3, as DNA: TGTGCCAGCTTCAGGGGGAGCACTGAAGCTTTCTTT.

This clonotype turned up a few times. The chain carries TRBV4-2 and TRBJ1-1; D is unresolved. CDR3 size: 16 residues. V was shortened by 1 base and J by 3 bases, with 15 bases between the two germline ends. In germline, CDR1 is LGHNA, CDR2 YNFKEQ. The CDR3 DNA is TGTGCCAGCAGCCAAGCTCGGCAGAGTGGGGACACTGAAGCTTTCTTT. It codes for CASSQARQSGDTEAFF.

V and J are TRBV5-1 and TRBJ2-2; either TRBD1 or TRBD2 may fit D (5 bases each). The CDR3 length is 14 residues. Deletions cut 3 bases from V and 3 bases from J, with 9 bases between. CDR1 is SGHRS, CDR2 YFSETQ, per germline. CDR3 nucleotides: TGCGCCAGCAGCTCGGGGCCCGACACCGGGGAGCTGTTTTTT. The encoded protein is CASSSGPDTGELFF. Together with reference TRBV5-1 and TRBJ2-2, the CDR3 gives the full variable domain: KAGVTQTPRYLIKTRGQQVTLSCSPISGHRSVSWYQQTPGQGLQFLFEYFSETQRNKGNFPGRFSGRQFSNSRSEMNVSTLELGDSALYLCASSSGPDTGELFFGEGSRLTVL.

This clonotype has ten or more counts. This sequence joins TRBV5-1 and TRBJ2-4; possible D gene TRBD2, 6 bases. In germline, CDR1 is SGHRS, CDR2 YFSETQ. V lost 5 bases to trimming and J lost 0 bases, with 12 bases between them. CDR3 size: 15 residues. CDR3 region: CASRGGELAKNIQYF. The CDR3 DNA is TGCGCCAGCAGAGGCGGGGAACTAGCCAAAAACATTCAGTACTTC.

J is TRBJ2-5 and V is TRBV6-1, with 7 bases fitting TRBD1. Unmatched junction bases numbered 0, after V lost 4 bases and J lost 4 bases. The germline gives CDR1 MNHNS, CDR2 SASEGT. The CDR3 extends over 12 amino acids. The CDR3 sequence: CASSAGGETQYF. The DNA of the CDR3 is TGTGCCAGCAGTGCAGGGGGAGAGACCCAGTACTTC.

The chain uses TRBV5-8 and TRBJ2-3; D unclear. This CDR3 is 18 amino acids long. V was clipped by 0 bases and J by 0 bases, with 17 bases between them. Per germline, CDR1 SGHTS and CDR2 YDEGEE. The CDR3 loop reads CASSLELPLLISTDTQYF. The CDR3 DNA is TGTGCCAGCAGCTTGGAACTACCTCTATTGATTAGCACAGATACGCAGTATTTT.

This clonotype was found many times. The rearrangement links TRBV20-1 to TRBJ1-1, with 12 bases aligning to TRBD1. Looked up from germline, CDR1 is DFQATT and CDR2 is SNEGSKA (reference sequence). Trimming took 1 base from V and 10 from J; bases not matched to a gene: 10. CDR3 size: 15 residues. Here the CDR3 reads CSARGGQGATKGAFF. CDR3 bases: TGCAGTGCTAGAGGGGGACAGGGGGCTACTAAAGGAGCTTTCTTT.

This clonotype was seen repeatedly, ten times or more. The chain links TRBV3-1 to TRBJ1-1, with 7 bases that match TRBD1. This CDR3 is built from 16 residues. Per germline, CDR1 LGHDT and CDR2 YNNKEL (reference sequence). V shed 4 bases and J 1 base; nucleotides not matched to a gene: 9. CDR3 DNA sequence: TGTGCCAGCAGCCCGACAGGGTTTCTTGGGAACACTGAAGCTTTCTTT. Protein sequence: CASSPTGFLGNTEAFF.

This clonotype was observed a handful of times. The J gene is TRBJ2-7, the V gene TRBV18; D uncertain. The V end lost 1 base, the J end lost 2 bases, and 9 bases lay between the germline ends. This CDR3 region has 14 residues. Germline values: CDR1 KGHSH, CDR2 LQKENI. The DNA for the CDR3 is TGTGCCAGCTCACCACGGGCTTTCACCTACGAGCAGTACTTC. This gives the protein CASSPRAFTYEQYF. Variable domain in full (rest from reference TRBV18 and TRBJ2-7): NAGVMQNPRHLVRRRGQEARLRCSPMKGHSHVYWYRQLPEEGLKFMVYLQKENIIDESGMPKERFSAEFPKEGPSILRIQQVVRGDSAAYFCASSPRAFTYEQYFGPGTRLTVT.

This clonotype was counted only a few times. This chain connects TRBV15 to TRBJ1-2, with D perhaps TRBD1 (5 bases). Germline V gene sequence: CDR1 LNHNV, CDR2 YYDKDF (reference sequence). The CDR3 has 15 amino acids. V dropped 3 bases and J dropped 0 bases, with 11 bases sitting between them. The chain's CDR3 is CATSSRQPSNYGYTF. The CDR3 nucleotides are TGTGCCACCAGCAGCCGACAGCCGTCTAACTATGGCTACACCTTC.

This clonotype was seen a few times. The chain employs TRBV5-1 and TRBJ1-2; D not certain. With 4 bases removed from V and 5 bases from J, the gap between germline ends came to 12 bases. This CDR3 comprises 13 residues. Germline CDR1 is SGHRS and CDR2 is YFSETQ. The CDR3 loop reads CASSVELGYGYTF. CDR3 DNA: TGCGCCAGCAGCGTTGAATTGGGGTATGGCTACACCTTC.

Only one count was recorded for this clonotype. The rearrangement links TRBV29-1 to TRBJ1-4; D uncertain. This CDR3 has 12 amino acids. V lost 6 bases to trimming and J lost 8 bases, with 13 bases between them. Per the germline V gene, CDR1 is SQVTM and CDR2 is ANQGSEA. CDR3 DNA: TGCAGCGTCACGGACCCCCCCGAAAAACTGTTTTTT. This translates into CSVTDPPEKLFF.

The chain carries TRBV5-1 and TRBJ2-7; D may be TRBD1 or TRBD2 (5 bases each). The V end lost 4 bases, the J end lost 3 bases, and 20 bases lay between the germline ends. Germline V CDR1 and CDR2: SGHRS, YFSETQ. The CDR3 runs 16 residues. CDR3 amino acids: CASSGSPEGRIYEQYF. The CDR3 DNA reads as TGCGCCAGCAGCGGATCTCCCGAGGGGCGGATCTACGAGCAGTACTTC.

V gene TRBV7-9 combines with J gene TRBJ2-5, with 7 bases lining up with TRBD1. Trimming at V came to 5 bases and at J to 5 bases, leaving 11 bases not matched to a gene. This CDR3 has 15 amino acids. CDR1 SEHNR and CDR2 FQNEAQ come from the germline V gene (reference sequence). The CDR3 DNA reads TGTGCCAGCAGCCCCCCGGGACAGCTTATGGAGACCCAGTACTTC. As protein: CASSPPGQLMETQYF.

This clonotype appeared many times. The gene calls are TRBV6-5 and TRBJ1-5; D may be TRBD1 (5 bases). CDR3 length: 16 amino acids. The germline V gene has CDR1 MNHEY and CDR2 SVGAGI. V lost 6 bases and J 4 bases, leaving 19 bases between the germline ends. The CDR3 is CASSPYPRGQNQPQHF. CDR3 DNA: TGTGCCAGCAGCCCCTACCCAAGGGGTCAGAATCAGCCCCAGCATTTT.

This chain joins TRBV9 and TRBJ1-2; unclear D gene. Germline V gene lookup returns CDR1 SGDLS and CDR2 YYNGEE. CDR3 length: 11 amino acids. The V end was cut by 4 bases, the J end by 3 bases, with 4 bases between. The CDR3 DNA follows: TGTGCCAGCAGCTCGTACTATGGCTACACCTTC. It codes for CASSSYYGYTF.

This rearrangement joins TRBV5-1 to TRBJ2-5; 7 bases map to TRBD1. Germline CDR1 reads SGHRS; CDR2 reads YFSETQ. V lost 5 bases and J lost 5; bases outside the gene matches: 9. The CDR3 extends over 14 amino acids. The CDR3 DNA is TGCGCCAGCAGACGTGACAGGGCAGTGGAGACCCAGTACTTC. Residues: CASRRDRAVETQYF.

This chain links TRBV7-6 with TRBJ2-5; 9 nucleotides line up with TRBD2. V was clipped by 3 bases and J by 4 bases; unmatched bases: 3. Germline-derived CDR1 and CDR2 are SGHVS and FNYEAQ. CDR3 length: 14 amino acids. CDR3 sequence (DNA): TGTGCCAGCAGCTTCGCGGGGGGGCCAGAGACCCAGTACTTC. This sequence encodes CASSFAGGPETQYF.

In the case of this clonotype: Possible read error: a much larger clone is one base away. V is TRBV7-9 and J is TRBJ1-4; unclear D gene. CDR3 length: 14 residues. Germline loops: CDR1 SEHNR, CDR2 FQNEAQ (reference sequence). This CDR3 reads CSSSVQTTNEKLFF. CDR3 coding DNA: TGTTCCAGCAGCGTACAAACAACTAATGAAAAACTGTTTTTT.

This clonotype has ten or more counts. The rearrangement links TRBV18 to TRBJ2-3, with D perhaps matching TRBD1 or TRBD2 (5 bases each). V was clipped by 1 base and J by 3 bases, with 5 bases between them. Per germline, CDR1 KGHSH and CDR2 LQKENI. This CDR3 spans 13 amino acids. The CDR3 here is CASSPRGTDTQYF. In DNA, the CDR3 is TGTGCCAGCTCACCACGGGGGACAGATACGCAGTATTTT.

This clonotype has a handful of counts. This sequence joins TRBV7-9 and TRBJ2-5; D ambiguous. Germline CDR1 is SEHNR and CDR2 is FQNEAQ (reference sequence). Trimming pared 2 bases from V and 1 base from J, leaving 8 bases between. The CDR3 is 14 residues long. The CDR3 DNA is TGTGCCAGCAGCTTACGGAGACCCCAAGAGACCCAGTACTTC. Protein product: CASSLRRPQETQYF. The variable domain in full, completed from reference TRBV7-9 and TRBJ2-5, reads DTGVSQNPRHKITKRGQNVTFRCDPISEHNRLYWYRQTLGQGPEFLTYFQNEAQLEKSRLLSDRFSAERPKGSFSTLEIQRTEQGDSAMYLCASSLRRPQETQYFGPGTRLLVL.

This chain uses TRBV20-1 with TRBJ1-4; 10 nucleotides align to TRBD1. The CDR3 spans 15 residues. V shed 1 base and J 7 bases; nucleotides not matched to a gene: 6. Germline CDR1 DFQATT, CDR2 SNEGSKA (reference sequence). CDR3 nucleotides: TGCAGTGCTAGAGGGGGACAGGGGACGAGTGAAAAACTGTTTTTT. As protein: CSARGGQGTSEKLFF.

V and J are TRBV20-1 and TRBJ2-2; 8 bases fit TRBD2. The junction had 11 bases not matched to a gene; V was cut back by 7 bases and J by 4 bases. Germline lookup yields CDR1 DFQATT and CDR2 SNEGSKA (reference sequence). CDR3 length: 15 residues. In DNA, the CDR3 is TGCAGTGTCCTACACGCGGGGGGTTTCACCGGGGAGCTGTTTTTT. This translates into CSVLHAGGFTGELFF.